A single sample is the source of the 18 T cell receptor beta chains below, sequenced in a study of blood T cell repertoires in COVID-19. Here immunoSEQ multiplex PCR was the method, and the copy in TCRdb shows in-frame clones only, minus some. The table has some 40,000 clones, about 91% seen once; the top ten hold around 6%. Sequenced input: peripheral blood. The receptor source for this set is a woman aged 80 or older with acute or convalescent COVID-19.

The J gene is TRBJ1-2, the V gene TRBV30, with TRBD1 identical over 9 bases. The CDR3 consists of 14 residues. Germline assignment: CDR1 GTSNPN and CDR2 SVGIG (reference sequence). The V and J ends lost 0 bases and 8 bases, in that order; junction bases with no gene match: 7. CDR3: CAWSVPGQGSGYTF. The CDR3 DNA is TGTGCCTGGAGTGTACCCGGACAGGGGTCCGGCTACACCTTC. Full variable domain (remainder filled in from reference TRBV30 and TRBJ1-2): SQTIHQWPATLVQPVGSPLSLECTVEGTSNPNLYWYRQAAGRGLQLLFYSVGIGQISSEVPQNLSASRPQDRQFILSSKKLLLSDSGFYLCAWSVPGQGSGYTFGSGTRLTVV.

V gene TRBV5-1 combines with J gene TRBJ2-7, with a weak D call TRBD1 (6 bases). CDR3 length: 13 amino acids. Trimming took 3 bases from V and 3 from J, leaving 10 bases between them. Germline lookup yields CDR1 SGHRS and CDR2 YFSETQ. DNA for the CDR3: TGCGCCAGCAGCTCTGGACAGTACTACGAGCAGTACTTC. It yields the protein CASSSGQYYEQYF.

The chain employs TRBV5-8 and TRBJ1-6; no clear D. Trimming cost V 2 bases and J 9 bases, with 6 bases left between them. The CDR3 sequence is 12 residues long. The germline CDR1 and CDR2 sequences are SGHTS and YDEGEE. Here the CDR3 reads CASSFRGSPLHF. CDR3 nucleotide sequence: TGTGCCAGCAGCTTTCGGGGTTCACCCCTCCACTTT.

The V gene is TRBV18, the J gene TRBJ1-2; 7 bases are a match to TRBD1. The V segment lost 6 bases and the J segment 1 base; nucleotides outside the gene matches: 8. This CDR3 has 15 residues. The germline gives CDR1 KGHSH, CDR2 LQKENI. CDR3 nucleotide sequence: TGTGCCAGCTCCTCCGGGACAGACCTTAACTATGGCTACACCTTC. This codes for CASSSGTDLNYGYTF.

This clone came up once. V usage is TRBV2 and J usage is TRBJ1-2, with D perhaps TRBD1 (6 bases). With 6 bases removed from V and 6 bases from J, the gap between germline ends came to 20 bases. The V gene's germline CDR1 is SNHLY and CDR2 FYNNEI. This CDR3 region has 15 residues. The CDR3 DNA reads TGTGCCAGCAGCCGCTACGGGGGGGCTGACAATGGCTACACCTTC. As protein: CASSRYGGADNGYTF. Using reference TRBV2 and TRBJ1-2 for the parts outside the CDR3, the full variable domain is EPEVTQTPSHQVTQMGQEVILRCVPISNHLYFYWYRQILGQKVEFLVSFYNNEISEKSEIFDDQFSVERPDGSNFTLKIRSTKLEDSAMYFCASSRYGGADNGYTFGSGTRLTVV.

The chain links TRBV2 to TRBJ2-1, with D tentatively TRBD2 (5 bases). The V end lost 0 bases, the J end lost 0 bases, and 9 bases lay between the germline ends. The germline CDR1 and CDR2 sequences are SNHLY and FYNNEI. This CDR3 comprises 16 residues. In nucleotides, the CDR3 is TGTGCCAGCAGTGAAGCGGACTGGAGCTCCTACAATGAGCAGTTCTTC. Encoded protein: CASSEADWSSYNEQFF.

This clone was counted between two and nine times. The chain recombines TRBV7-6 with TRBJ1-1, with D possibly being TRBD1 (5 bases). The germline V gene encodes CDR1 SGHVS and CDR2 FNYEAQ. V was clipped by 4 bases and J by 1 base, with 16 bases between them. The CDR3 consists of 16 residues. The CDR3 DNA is TGTGCCAGCAGCTCCCCGGACGGCGGGGCGAACACTGAAGCTTTCTTT. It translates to CASSSPDGGANTEAFF.

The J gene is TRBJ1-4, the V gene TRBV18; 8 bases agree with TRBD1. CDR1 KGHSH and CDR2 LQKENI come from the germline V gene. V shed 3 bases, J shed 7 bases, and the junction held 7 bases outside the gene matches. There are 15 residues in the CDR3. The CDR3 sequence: CASSPSLTGVEKLFF. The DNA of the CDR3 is TGTGCCAGCTCACCCTCCTTGACAGGGGTTGAAAAACTGTTTTTT.

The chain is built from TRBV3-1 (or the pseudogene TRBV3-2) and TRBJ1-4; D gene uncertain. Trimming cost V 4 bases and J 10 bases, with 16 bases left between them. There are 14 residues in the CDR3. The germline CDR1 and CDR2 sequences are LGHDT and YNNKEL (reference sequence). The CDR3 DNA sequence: TGTGCCAGCAGCCCCCAGGTAAACGGTGGAAAACTGTTTTTT. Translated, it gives CASSPQVNGGKLFF.

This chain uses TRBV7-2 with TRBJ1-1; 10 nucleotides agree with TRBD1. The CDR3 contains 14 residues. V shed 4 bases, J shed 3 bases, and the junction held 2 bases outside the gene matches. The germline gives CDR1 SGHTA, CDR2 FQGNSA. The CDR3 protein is CASSWDRGDTEAFF. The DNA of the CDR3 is TGTGCCAGCAGCTGGGACAGGGGAGACACTGAAGCTTTCTTT. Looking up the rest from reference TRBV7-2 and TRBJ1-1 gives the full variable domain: GAGVSQSPSNKVTEKGKDVELRCDPISGHTALYWYRQSLGQGLEFLIYFQGNSAPDKSGLPSDRFSAERTGGSVSTLTIQRTQQEDSAVYLCASSWDRGDTEAFFGQGTRLTVV.

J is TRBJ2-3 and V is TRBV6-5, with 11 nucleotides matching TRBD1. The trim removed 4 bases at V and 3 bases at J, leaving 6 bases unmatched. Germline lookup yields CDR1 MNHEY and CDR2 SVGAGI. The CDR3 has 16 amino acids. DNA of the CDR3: TGTGCCAGCAGTTTGGACGGACAGGGGGCGACAGATACGCAGTATTTT. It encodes CASSLDGQGATDTQYF.

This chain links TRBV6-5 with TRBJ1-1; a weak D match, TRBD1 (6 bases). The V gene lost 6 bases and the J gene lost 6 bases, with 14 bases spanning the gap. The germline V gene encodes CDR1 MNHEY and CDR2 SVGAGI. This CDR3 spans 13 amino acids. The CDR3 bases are TGTGCCAGCAGCCCAGGGGTTTACGCTGAAGCTTTCTTT. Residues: CASSPGVYAEAFF.

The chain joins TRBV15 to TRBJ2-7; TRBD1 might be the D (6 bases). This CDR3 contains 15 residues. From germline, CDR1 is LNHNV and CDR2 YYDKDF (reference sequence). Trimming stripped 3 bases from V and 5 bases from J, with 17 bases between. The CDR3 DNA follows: TGTGCCACCAGCAGTGACCCATGGACAGCCCACGAGCAGTACTTC. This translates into CATSSDPWTAHEQYF.

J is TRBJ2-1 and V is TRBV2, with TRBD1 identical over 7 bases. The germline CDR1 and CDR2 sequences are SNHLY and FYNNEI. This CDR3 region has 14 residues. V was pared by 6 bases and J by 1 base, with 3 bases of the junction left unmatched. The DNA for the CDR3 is TGTGCCAGCAGCAGACAGGGTTCCTACAATGAGCAGTTCTTC. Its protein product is CASSRQGSYNEQFF.

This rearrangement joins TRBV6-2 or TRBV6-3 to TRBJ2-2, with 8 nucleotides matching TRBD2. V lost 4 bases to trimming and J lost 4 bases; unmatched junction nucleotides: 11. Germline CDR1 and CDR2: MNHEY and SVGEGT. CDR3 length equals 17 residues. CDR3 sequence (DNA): TGTGCCAGCAGTTTCCCGGGGGGGCTCGCGGGCACCGGGGAGCTGTTTTTT. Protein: CASSFPGGLAGTGELFF.

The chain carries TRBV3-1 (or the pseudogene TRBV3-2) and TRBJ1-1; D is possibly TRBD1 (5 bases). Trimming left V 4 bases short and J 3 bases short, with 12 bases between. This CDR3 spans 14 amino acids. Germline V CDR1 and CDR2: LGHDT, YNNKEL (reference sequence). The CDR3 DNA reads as TGTGCCAGCAGCCCCCCTTGGGGGGACACTGAAGCTTTCTTT. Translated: CASSPPWGDTEAFF.

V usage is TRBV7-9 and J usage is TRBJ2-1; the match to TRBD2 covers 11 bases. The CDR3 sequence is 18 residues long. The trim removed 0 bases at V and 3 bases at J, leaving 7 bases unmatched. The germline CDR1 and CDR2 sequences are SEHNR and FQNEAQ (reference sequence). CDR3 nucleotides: TGTGCCAGCAGCTTAGCGCTCCTAGCGGGGGGAAACTACAATGAGCAGTTCTTC. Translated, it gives CASSLALLAGGNYNEQFF.

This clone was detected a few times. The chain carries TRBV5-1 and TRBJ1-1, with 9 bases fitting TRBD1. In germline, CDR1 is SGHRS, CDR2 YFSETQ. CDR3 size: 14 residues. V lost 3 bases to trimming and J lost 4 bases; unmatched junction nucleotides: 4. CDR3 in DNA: TGCGCCAGCAGCTCCTCGACAGGGGGCACTGAAGCTTTCTTT. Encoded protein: CASSSSTGGTEAFF.